The clone carrying this T cell receptor (beta chain) was picked up a small number of times. The entry originates in a study of blood T cells in healthy people across ages. In the study overall: T cells yielded about one barcoded beta molecule per two cells through template switching.

A second PCR, run for 7 to 11 cycles, used a sample-barcoded 5' primer plus a J-beta primer mix. TCRdb redid the calling of the 5' RACE reads with MiXCR, one entry per CDR3 protein. The table records roughly 550,000 distinct CDR3 sequences, around 24% of them present only once. Aged roughly 6 to 95, donors were systemically healthy Caucasians from Russia. V dropped 1 base and J dropped 9 bases, with 7 bases sitting between them. This CDR3 comprises 12 residues. Germline V lookup: CDR1 SGHVS, CDR2 FQNEAQ. These records were also assigned to another study, of T cells of mothers and their children. As that study records: Thymic selection molds TCR recombination products alike in related and unrelated pairs. At a sensitivity of roughly 90 clones per million clonotypes, no persistent microchimeric T cell clones appeared.

This chain joins TRBV7-8 and TRBJ2-1; the D is unclear. The receptor comes from a boy aged 10-17 years in good health. Material: blood. The CDR3 DNA reads TGTGCCAGCAGCTTAGATTGGCGTGAGCAGTTCTTC. This codes for CASSLDWREQFF. The full variable domain, rest sourced from reference TRBV7-8 and TRBJ2-1, is GAGVSQSPRYKVAKRGQDVALRCDPISGHVSLFWYQQALGQGPEFLTYFQNEAQLDKSGLPSDRFFAERPEGSVSTLKIQRTQQEDSAVYLCASSLDWREQFFGPGTRLTVL.